These 24 T cell receptor beta chains originate from one sample sequenced in a study of shared clonotypes between healthy human individuals. The table came from immunoSEQ multiplex PCR; TCRdb's copy has only in-frame clones and leaves some out. Among roughly 2 million clones listed, nearly 97% were seen once. The material sequenced was naive CD4+ T cells sorted from blood. The subset is: CD45RA+ positively selected. These TCRs come from a man aged 18 to 35 in good health.

The chain employs TRBV6-6 and TRBJ1-1, with D perhaps TRBD1 (5 bases). The CDR3 is made up of 15 amino acids. The germline gives CDR1 MNHNY, CDR2 SVGAGI (reference sequence). V lost 4 bases and J 0 bases, leaving 12 bases between the germline ends. This CDR3 reads CASSFTGTVNTEAFF. In DNA, the CDR3 is TGTGCCAGCAGTTTTACCGGGACGGTGAACACTGAAGCTTTCTTT.

V usage is TRBV18 and J usage is TRBJ1-3, with D unclear. Germline CDR1 KGHSH, CDR2 LQKENI. The V end lost 2 bases, the J end lost 0 bases, and 14 bases lay between the germline ends. CDR3 length: 17 amino acids. The CDR3 loop reads CASSPISGDLSGNTIYF. CDR3 DNA: TGTGCCAGCTCACCAATTTCGGGCGATCTCTCTGGAAACACCATATATTTT. Looking up the rest from reference TRBV18 and TRBJ1-3 gives the full variable domain: NAGVMQNPRHLVRRRGQEARLRCSPMKGHSHVYWYRQLPEEGLKFMVYLQKENIIDESGMPKERFSAEFPKEGPSILRIQQVVRGDSAAYFCASSPISGDLSGNTIYFGEGSWLTVV.

The chain carries TRBV4-3 and TRBJ1-1, with 9 bases lining up with TRBD1. Germline values: CDR1 LGHNA, CDR2 YSLEER. The CDR3 sequence is 14 residues long. V lost 4 bases to trimming and J lost 7 bases; unmatched junction nucleotides: 7. CDR3 residues: CASSRRTGEGEAFF. CDR3 bases: TGCGCCAGCAGCCGTAGGACAGGGGAGGGTGAAGCTTTCTTT.

The chain employs TRBV9 and TRBJ2-7; maybe TRBD2 (5 bases). Germline V gene sequence: CDR1 SGDLS, CDR2 YYNGEE. The CDR3 has 12 residues. Trimming removed 6 bases at V and 4 bases at J, with 11 bases between. The CDR3 sequence is CASKGSGYEQYF. The CDR3 DNA reads as TGTGCCAGCAAAGGGAGTGGGTACGAGCAGTACTTC.

The chain uses TRBV5-1 and TRBJ2-5; no firm D call. The V and J ends lost 1 base and 0 bases respectively, with 7 bases between them. Germline values: CDR1 SGHRS, CDR2 YFSETQ. The CDR3 totals 14 residues. The CDR3 reads CASSLNPNQETQYF. The CDR3 DNA is TGCGCCAGCAGCTTGAATCCCAACCAAGAGACCCAGTACTTC.

The genes are TRBV5-1 and TRBJ2-5, with unresolved D. V gave up 4 bases and J gave up 4 bases, with 11 bases separating them. The CDR3 consists of 13 residues. The V gene's germline CDR1 is SGHRS and CDR2 YFSETQ. The CDR3 DNA reads TGCGCCAGCAGCCCACAGTGGGCAGAGACCCAGTACTTC. Encoded protein: CASSPQWAETQYF.

The chain has TRBV19 and TRBJ2-3, with D tentatively TRBD1 (6 bases). V lost 5 bases to trimming and J lost 2 bases, with 14 bases between them. Germline CDR1 is LNHDA and CDR2 is SQIVND (reference sequence). CDR3 length: 15 residues. The chain's CDR3 is CASSPGTTFTDTQYF. CDR3 coding DNA: TGTGCCAGTAGTCCGGGGACAACCTTCACAGATACGCAGTATTTT.

The chain links TRBV2 to TRBJ1-1; no definite D call. CDR3 length equals 15 residues. With 5 bases removed from V and 0 bases from J, the gap between germline ends came to 13 bases. The germline gives CDR1 SNHLY, CDR2 FYNNEI. CDR3 coding DNA: TGTGCCAGCAGTCGTCTTGAGGGAGTGAACACTGAAGCTTTCTTT. Amino acids: CASSRLEGVNTEAFF.

The rearrangement links TRBV27 to TRBJ2-7; D gene ambiguous. V was trimmed by 5 bases and J by 0 bases, leaving 2 bases between them. The germline V gene has CDR1 MNHEY and CDR2 SMNVEV (reference sequence). This CDR3 region has 11 residues. This CDR3 is CASSVSYEQYF. CDR3 nucleotide sequence: TGTGCCAGCAGTGTCTCCTACGAGCAGTACTTC.

The chain carries TRBV12-5 and TRBJ1-4; D remains ambiguous. From germline, CDR1 is LGHNT and CDR2 FRNRAP. V was shortened by 6 bases and J by 5 bases, with 10 bases between the two germline ends. The CDR3 covers 13 residues. The CDR3 DNA follows: TGTGCTAGTGGAACGCATTCGAATGAAAAACTGTTTTTT. Translating gives CASGTHSNEKLFF.

The chain has TRBV5-1 and TRBJ2-5; 9 nucleotides line up with TRBD1. CDR3 length equals 16 residues. V shed 5 bases, J shed 5 bases, and the junction held 13 bases outside the gene matches. Germline lookup yields CDR1 SGHRS and CDR2 YFSETQ. This chain's CDR3 is CASRYTGGAIAETQYF. CDR3 DNA: TGCGCCAGCAGATATACAGGGGGCGCGATAGCCGAGACCCAGTACTTC.

V usage is TRBV6-5 and J usage is TRBJ2-7; a possible D gene is TRBD1 (5 bases). V lost 7 bases to trimming and J lost 2 bases, with 12 bases between them. Germline CDR1 is MNHEY and CDR2 is SVGAGI. There are 13 residues in the CDR3. The CDR3 region has the DNA TGTGCCAGCACGAGTACAGGCCCCTACGAGCAGTACTTC. This gives the protein CASTSTGPYEQYF.

The chain employs TRBV7-9 and TRBJ2-2; TRBD2 is a possible D gene (5 bases). V lost 7 bases and J 4 bases, leaving 13 bases between the germline ends. Germline CDR1 reads SEHNR; CDR2 reads FQNEAQ (reference sequence). The CDR3 loop spans 14 amino acids. CDR3 nucleotides: TGTGCCAGCACCGACGTAGGAGGCACCGGGGAGCTGTTTTTT. Translation gives CASTDVGGTGELFF.

As for this clone: Additional DNA sequences in this sample encode the identical CDR3. J is TRBJ2-2 and V is TRBV18; D possibly matches TRBD1 or TRBD2 (5 bases each). CDR3 size: 16 residues. Germline-derived CDR1 and CDR2 are KGHSH and LQKENI. Trimming left V 0 bases short and J 0 bases short, with 8 bases between. The CDR3 DNA reads TGTGCCAGCTCACCACCGGGGACGGCGAACACCGGGGAGCTGTTTTTT. It encodes CASSPPGTANTGELFF.

J is TRBJ1-1 and V is TRBV19, with D possibly matching TRBD1 (5 bases). V lost 2 bases and J lost 0, with 7 bases in between. The CDR3 totals 14 residues. Germline CDR1 and CDR2: LNHDA and SQIVND (reference sequence). CDR3 sequence reads: CASSIQDMNTEAFF. CDR3 sequence (DNA): TGTGCCAGTAGTATACAGGACATGAACACTGAAGCTTTCTTT.

V and J are TRBV7-2 and TRBJ2-7, with TRBD2 identical over 10 bases. V trimming: 2 bases; J trimming: 5 bases; junction bases outside the gene matches: 9. Germline loops: CDR1 SGHTA, CDR2 FQGNSA. This CDR3 has 16 residues. The chain's CDR3 is CASSLLPAGGSDEQYF. For the CDR3, the DNA is TGTGCCAGCAGCTTACTCCCAGCGGGAGGGTCCGACGAGCAGTACTTC. The variable domain in full, completed from reference TRBV7-2 and TRBJ2-7, reads GAGVSQSPSNKVTEKGKDVELRCDPISGHTALYWYRQSLGQGLEFLIYFQGNSAPDKSGLPSDRFSAERTGGSVSTLTIQRTQQEDSAVYLCASSLLPAGGSDEQYFGPGTRLTVT.

V and J are TRBV28 and TRBJ1-3, with 7 bases identical to TRBD1. V gave up 5 bases and J gave up 5 bases; unmatched junction bases: 9. Germline V gene data show CDR1 as MDHEN and CDR2 as SYDVKM. The CDR3 consists of 15 residues. The CDR3 loop reads CASSRRQGHRNTIYF. The CDR3 DNA reads as TGTGCCAGCAGTCGAAGACAGGGTCACAGAAACACCATATATTTT.

The V and J genes are TRBV21-1 and TRBJ2-1; the D segment call TRBD1 is taken from the table without a DNA check. TRBV21-1 is deemed a pseudogene. The CDR3 is 14 amino acids. The CDR3 region is CASSLGQGEGEQFF. The DNA for the CDR3 is TGTGCCAGCAGCTTGGGACAGGGCGAGGGTGAGCAGTTCTTC.

The count of this clone is one. The gene calls are TRBV5-8 and TRBJ1-4; tentatively, D is TRBD1 (6 bases). This CDR3 spans 14 amino acids. Trimming took 3 bases from V and 3 from J, leaving 9 bases between them. Germline loops: CDR1 SGHTS, CDR2 YDEGEE. The CDR3 protein is CASSWGASNEKLFF. CDR3 DNA sequence: TGTGCCAGCAGCTGGGGGGCTTCTAATGAAAAACTGTTTTTT.

V and J are TRBV6-5 and TRBJ1-6; tentatively, D is TRBD1 (6 bases). Germline V gene data show CDR1 as MNHEY and CDR2 as SVGAGI. The length of the CDR3 is 15 residues. Trimming took 5 bases from V and 0 from J, leaving 8 bases between them. CDR3 amino acids: CASSPTGSYNSPLHF. In nucleotides, the CDR3 is TGTGCCAGCAGTCCGACAGGCTCCTATAATTCACCCCTCCACTTT.

The rearrangement links TRBV19 to TRBJ2-6, with D possibly matching TRBD1 (6 bases). Germline assignment: CDR1 LNHDA and CDR2 SQIVND (reference sequence). Trimming removed 4 bases from V and 0 bases from J, with 7 bases in between. The CDR3 is 15 amino acids. CDR3 bases: TGTGCCAGTAGTAAGGACAGCTCTGGGGCCAACGTCCTGACTTTC. Protein sequence: CASSKDSSGANVLTF.

The V call is TRBV10-3, the J call TRBJ2-3, with D perhaps matching TRBD1 (5 bases). The germline CDR1 and CDR2 sequences are ENHRY and SYGVKD. Trimming shortened V by 2 bases and J by 2 bases, and 14 bases separated the two germline ends. The CDR3 runs 16 residues. The CDR3 protein is CAISERQGTLTDTQYF. Here the CDR3 DNA reads TGTGCCATCAGTGAGAGGCAGGGAACCCTCACAGATACGCAGTATTTT.

The table lists this clone with a count of one. This chain links TRBV6-1 with TRBJ1-3; 8 bases fit TRBD1. Germline values: CDR1 MNHNS, CDR2 SASEGT. The CDR3 runs to 15 residues. With 4 bases clipped from V and 6 bases from J, the junction kept 8 bases outside the gene matches. CDR3 amino acids: CASSGGQGRSNTIYF. The DNA for the CDR3 is TGTGCCAGCAGTGGTGGACAGGGCAGGTCAAACACCATATATTTT.

Concerning this clone: Other nucleotide sequences from this sample produce the same CDR3. The chain has TRBV2 and TRBJ2-7; TRBD1 matches 11 bases. V gave up 6 bases and J gave up 0 bases; unmatched junction bases: 1. CDR3 size: 14 residues. Per the germline V gene, CDR1 is SNHLY and CDR2 is FYNNEI. The CDR3 is CASRGTGGSYEQYF. Written as DNA, the CDR3 is TGTGCCAGCAGAGGGACAGGGGGCTCCTACGAGCAGTACTTC.